Following are 8 T cell receptor beta chains from one sample sequenced in a study of cytomegalovirus exposure and HLA in healthy donors. The data were produced by immunoSEQ multiplex PCR, yet TCRdb's version contains in-frame clones alone and is incomplete. The data contain approximately 54,000 clones, roughly 90% of them seen just once; the ten biggest clones take up more than 8%. The sequenced sample was PBMCs. All receptors come from a woman aged 18 to 35 in good health and CMV-seropositive.

V gene TRBV19 combines with J gene TRBJ2-1, with 8 bases lining up with TRBD1. The CDR3 length is 15 residues. Germline CDR1 LNHDA, CDR2 SQIVND (reference sequence). The trim removed 6 bases at V and 5 bases at J, leaving 9 bases unmatched. This chain's CDR3 is CASSFRQGHHNEQFF. The CDR3 DNA reads as TGTGCCAGTAGCTTCCGACAGGGGCACCACAATGAGCAGTTCTTC.

As for this clone: Different DNA sequences within this sample yield the same CDR3. The chain combines TRBV6-5 with TRBJ1-2, with TRBD1 as a possible D gene (6 bases). Germline lookup yields CDR1 MNHEY and CDR2 SVGAGI. This CDR3 comprises 14 residues. V lost 6 bases and J 4 bases, leaving 15 bases between the germline ends. CDR3 coding DNA: TGTGCCAGCAGCTGGGACAAATCCCCCTATGGCTACACCTTC. Its protein is CASSWDKSPYGYTF.

V usage is TRBV11-3 and J usage is TRBJ2-1; tentatively, D is TRBD2 (6 bases). The germline V and J ends were trimmed by 3 bases and 6 bases, with 21 bases remaining between them. Per the germline V gene, CDR1 is SGHNT and CDR2 is YENEEA. The CDR3 contains 17 residues. In DNA form, the CDR3 reads TGTGCCAGCAGCTTTTCTACCGGCCCCGGAGGGATCAATGAGCAGTTCTTC. This gives the protein CASSFSTGPGGINEQFF.

This chain joins TRBV11-3 and TRBJ2-1, with TRBD1 matching over 11 bases. Germline V gene data show CDR1 as SGHNT and CDR2 as YENEEA. This CDR3 contains 16 residues. V was pared by 4 bases and J by 0 bases, with 2 bases of the junction left unmatched. The DNA of the CDR3 is TGTGCCAGCAGCTCAGGGACAGGGGGCTCCTACAATGAGCAGTTCTTC. Amino acids: CASSSGTGGSYNEQFF.

This rearrangement joins TRBV2 to TRBJ1-2; TRBD1 aligns across 8 bases. This CDR3 is 14 amino acids long. V was clipped by 5 bases and J by 2 bases; unmatched bases: 4. CDR1 SNHLY and CDR2 FYNNEI come from the germline V gene. CDR3: CASSQGARNYGYTF. The CDR3 DNA is TGTGCCAGCAGTCAGGGGGCGCGAAACTATGGCTACACCTTC. The full variable domain, with the rest looked up from reference TRBV2 and TRBJ1-2, is EPEVTQTPSHQVTQMGQEVILRCVPISNHLYFYWYRQILGQKVEFLVSFYNNEISEKSEIFDDQFSVERPDGSNFTLKIRSTKLEDSAMYFCASSQGARNYGYTFGSGTRLTVV.

V and J are TRBV4-2 and TRBJ1-3; TRBD1 aligns across 7 bases. V dropped 2 bases and J dropped 4; count of bases not matched to a gene: 2. This CDR3 spans 14 amino acids. CDR1 LGHNA and CDR2 YNFKEQ come from the germline V gene. Here the CDR3 reads CASSQSGQGNTIYF. The CDR3 coding sequence is TGTGCCAGCAGCCAATCGGGACAGGGAAACACCATATATTTT.

J is TRBJ1-2 and V is TRBV19; D gene ambiguous. CDR1 LNHDA and CDR2 SQIVND come from the germline V gene (reference sequence). The V and J ends lost 3 bases and 7 bases respectively, with 12 bases between them. CDR3 length: 13 amino acids. This CDR3 reads CASSIAGNGGYTF. In nucleotides, the CDR3 is TGTGCCAGTAGTATCGCCGGGAACGGTGGCTACACCTTC.

The V gene is TRBV6-5, the J gene TRBJ2-3, with TRBD2 identical over 10 bases. After removal of 3 bases from V and 6 bases from J, the junction contained 6 bases not matched to a gene. Germline assignment: CDR1 MNHEY and CDR2 SVGAGI. The CDR3 runs to 15 residues. The CDR3 spells CASSYLAGVRDTQYF. DNA of the CDR3: TGTGCCAGCAGTTATCTAGCGGGGGTGAGGGATACGCAGTATTTT.